This T cell receptor (beta chain) was sequenced for a study of T cell repertoires in cytomegalovirus infection. Study-level background: The public TCR beta signatures pointed to both CMV infection and matching HLA type.

This clonotype has ten or more counts. What it binds is unknown. The study's findings and limits: Summed frequency of public TCR beta families distinguished CMV carriers with the relevant HLA. CMV-specific TCR beta clonotypes restricted by HLA-C were the ones dominating the ex vivo response.

TCRdb analysed the reads with MiXCR anew, one entry per CDR3 protein. Of about 190,000 distinct CDR3 sequences listed, 7.5% to 10% are singletons. CDR1 is SGHVS, CDR2 FNYEAQ, per germline. Trimming took 4 bases from V and 2 from J, leaving 14 bases between them. This CDR3 has 15 amino acids. The sequencing sample was made of PBMCs. The chain carries TRBV7-6 and TRBJ1-1; no clear D. This sequence originates from a human donor in good health (CMV status not recorded). Some clones in this sample may be carry-over from other donors' samples. CDR3 region: CASSSFEGFNTEAFF. The CDR3 DNA follows: TGTGCCAGCAGCTCCTTTGAAGGATTCAACACTGAAGCTTTCTTT.